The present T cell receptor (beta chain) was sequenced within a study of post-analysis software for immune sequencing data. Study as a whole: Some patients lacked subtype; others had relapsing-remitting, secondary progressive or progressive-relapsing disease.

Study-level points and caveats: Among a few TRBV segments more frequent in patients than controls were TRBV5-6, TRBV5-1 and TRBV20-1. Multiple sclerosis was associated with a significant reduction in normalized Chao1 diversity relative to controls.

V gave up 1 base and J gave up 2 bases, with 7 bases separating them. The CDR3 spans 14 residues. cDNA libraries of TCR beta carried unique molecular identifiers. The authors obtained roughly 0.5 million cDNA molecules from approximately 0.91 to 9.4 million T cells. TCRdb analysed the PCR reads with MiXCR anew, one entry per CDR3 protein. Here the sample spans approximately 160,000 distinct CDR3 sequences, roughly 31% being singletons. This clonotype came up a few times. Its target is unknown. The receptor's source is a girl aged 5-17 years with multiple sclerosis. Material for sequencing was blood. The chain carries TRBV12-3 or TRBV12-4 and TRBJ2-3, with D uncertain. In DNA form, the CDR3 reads TGTGCCAGCAGTTTAGGGCAGCCCACAGATACGCAGTATTTT. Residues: CASSLGQPTDTQYF.